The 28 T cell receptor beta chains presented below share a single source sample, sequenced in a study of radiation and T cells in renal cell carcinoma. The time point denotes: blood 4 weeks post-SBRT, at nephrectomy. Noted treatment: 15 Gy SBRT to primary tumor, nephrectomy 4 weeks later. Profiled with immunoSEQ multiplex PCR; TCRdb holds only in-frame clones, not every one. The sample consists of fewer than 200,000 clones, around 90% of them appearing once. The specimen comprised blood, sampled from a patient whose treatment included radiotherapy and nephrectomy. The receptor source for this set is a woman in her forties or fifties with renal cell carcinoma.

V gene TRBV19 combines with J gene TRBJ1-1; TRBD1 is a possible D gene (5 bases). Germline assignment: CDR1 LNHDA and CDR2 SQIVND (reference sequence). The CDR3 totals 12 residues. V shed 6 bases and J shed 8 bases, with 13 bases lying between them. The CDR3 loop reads CASSPGGVEAFF. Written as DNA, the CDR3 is TGTGCCAGTAGCCCAGGAGGGGTGGAAGCTTTCTTT.

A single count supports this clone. In DNA, the CDR3 is TGTGCCAGCAGCCAAGATGTACTTGGCAACAATGAGCAGTTCTTC. It codes for CASSQDVLGNNEQFF. The chain uses TRBV4-2 and TRBJ2-1; no reliable D call. This CDR3 has 15 amino acids. The germline gives CDR1 LGHNA, CDR2 YNFKEQ. V gave up 0 bases and J gave up 5 bases, with 11 bases separating them.

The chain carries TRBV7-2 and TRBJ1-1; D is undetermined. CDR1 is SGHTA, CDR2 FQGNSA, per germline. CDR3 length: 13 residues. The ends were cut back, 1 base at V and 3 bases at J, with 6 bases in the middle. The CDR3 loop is CASSLDSYTEAFF. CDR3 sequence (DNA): TGTGCCAGCAGCTTAGATAGCTACACTGAAGCTTTCTTT. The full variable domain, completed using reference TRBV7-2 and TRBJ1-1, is GAGVSQSPSNKVTEKGKDVELRCDPISGHTALYWYRQSLGQGLEFLIYFQGNSAPDKSGLPSDRFSAERTGGSVSTLTIQRTQQEDSAVYLCASSLDSYTEAFFGQGTRLTVV.

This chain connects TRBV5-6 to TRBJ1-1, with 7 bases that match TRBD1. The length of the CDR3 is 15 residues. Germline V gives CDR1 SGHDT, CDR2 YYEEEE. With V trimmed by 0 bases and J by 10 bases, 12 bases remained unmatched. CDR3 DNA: TGTGCCAGCAGCTTGGCCTGGGGGACAGTCTCCCGAGCTTTCTTT. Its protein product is CASSLAWGTVSRAFF.

CDR3 region: CASSLVGQGSNQPQHF. CDR3 coding DNA: TGTGCCAGCAGCTTAGTAGGGCAGGGCAGCAATCAGCCCCAGCATTTT. V and J are TRBV7-8 and TRBJ1-5, with a weak D call TRBD1 (5 bases). This CDR3 region has 16 residues. Germline CDR1 SGHVS, CDR2 FQNEAQ. V was clipped by 1 base and J by 1 base, with 11 bases between them.

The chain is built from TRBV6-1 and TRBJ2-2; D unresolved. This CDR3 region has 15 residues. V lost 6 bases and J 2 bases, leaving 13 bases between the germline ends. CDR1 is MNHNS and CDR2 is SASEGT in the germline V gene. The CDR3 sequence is CASSPNRANTGELFF. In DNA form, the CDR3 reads TGTGCCAGCAGCCCCAACCGGGCTAACACCGGGGAGCTGTTTTTT.

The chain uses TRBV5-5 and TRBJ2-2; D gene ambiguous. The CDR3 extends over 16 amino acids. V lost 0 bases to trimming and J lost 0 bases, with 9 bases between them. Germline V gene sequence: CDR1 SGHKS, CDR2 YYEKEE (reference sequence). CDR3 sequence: CASSLVRIANTGELFF. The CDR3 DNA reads TGTGCCAGCAGCTTGGTGAGGATAGCGAACACCGGGGAGCTGTTTTTT. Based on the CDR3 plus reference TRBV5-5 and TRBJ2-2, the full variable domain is DAGVTQSPTHLIKTRGQQVTLRCSPISGHKSVSWYQQVLGQGPQFIFQYYEKEERGRGNFPDRFSARQFPNYSSELNVNALLLGDSALYLCASSLVRIANTGELFFGEGSRLTVL.

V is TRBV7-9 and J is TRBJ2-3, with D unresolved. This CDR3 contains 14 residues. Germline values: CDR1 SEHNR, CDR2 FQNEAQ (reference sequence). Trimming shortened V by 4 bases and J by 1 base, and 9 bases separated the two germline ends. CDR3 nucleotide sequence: TGTGCCAGCAGCTCCATTGTAGGCACAGATACGCAGTATTTT. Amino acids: CASSSIVGTDTQYF.

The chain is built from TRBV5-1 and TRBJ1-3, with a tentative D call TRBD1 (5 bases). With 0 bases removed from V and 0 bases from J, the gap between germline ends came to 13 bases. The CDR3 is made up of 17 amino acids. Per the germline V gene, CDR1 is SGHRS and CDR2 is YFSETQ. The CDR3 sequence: CASSLEARAISGNTIYF. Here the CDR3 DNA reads TGCGCCAGCAGCTTGGAGGCCAGGGCTATCTCTGGAAACACCATATATTTT.

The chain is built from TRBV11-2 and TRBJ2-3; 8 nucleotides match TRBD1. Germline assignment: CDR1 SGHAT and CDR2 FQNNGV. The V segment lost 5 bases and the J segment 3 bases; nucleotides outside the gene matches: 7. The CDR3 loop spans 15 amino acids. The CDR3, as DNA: TGTGCCAGCAGCGAGGACAGGGTGGGGACAGATACGCAGTATTTT. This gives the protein CASSEDRVGTDTQYF.

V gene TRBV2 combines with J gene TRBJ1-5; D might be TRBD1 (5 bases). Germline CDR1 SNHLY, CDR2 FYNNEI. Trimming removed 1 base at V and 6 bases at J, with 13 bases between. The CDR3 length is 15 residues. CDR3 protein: CASSEVQAGSQPQHF. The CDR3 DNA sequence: TGTGCCAGCAGTGAAGTTCAGGCAGGGAGTCAGCCCCAGCATTTT.

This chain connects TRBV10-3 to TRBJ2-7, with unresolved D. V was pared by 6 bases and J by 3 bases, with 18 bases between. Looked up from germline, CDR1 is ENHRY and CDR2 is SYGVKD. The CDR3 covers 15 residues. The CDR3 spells CAISLIKNGYYEQYF. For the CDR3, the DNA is TGTGCCATCAGCCTGATAAAGAATGGGTACTACGAGCAGTACTTC.

CDR3 sequence (DNA): TGTGCCTGGAGTCCGGGGTCTAACTATGGCTACACCTTC. Protein sequence: CAWSPGSNYGYTF. The chain couples TRBV30 to TRBJ1-2; D not certain. From germline, CDR1 is GTSNPN and CDR2 SVGIG (reference sequence). V lost 2 bases and J lost 0, with 7 bases in between. CDR3 length: 13 amino acids.

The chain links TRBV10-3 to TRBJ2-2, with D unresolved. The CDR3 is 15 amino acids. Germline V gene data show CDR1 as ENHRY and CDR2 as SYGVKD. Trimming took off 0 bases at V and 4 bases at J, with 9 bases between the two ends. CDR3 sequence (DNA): TGTGCCATCAGTGAGTCGAACGGTGGCACCGGGGAGCTGTTTTTT. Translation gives CAISESNGGTGELFF.

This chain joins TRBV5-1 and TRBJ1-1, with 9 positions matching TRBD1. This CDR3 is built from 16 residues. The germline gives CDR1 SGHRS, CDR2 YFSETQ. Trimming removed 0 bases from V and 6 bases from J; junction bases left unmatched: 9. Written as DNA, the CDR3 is TGCGCCAGCAGCTTGGAACAGGGGGCTGGAAACGCTGAAGCTTTCTTT. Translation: CASSLEQGAGNAEAFF.

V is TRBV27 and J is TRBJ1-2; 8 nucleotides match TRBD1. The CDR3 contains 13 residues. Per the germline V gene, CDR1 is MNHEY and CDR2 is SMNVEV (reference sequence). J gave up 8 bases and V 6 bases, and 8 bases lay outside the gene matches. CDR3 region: CASRSTTGAGYTF. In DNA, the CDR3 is TGTGCCAGCAGATCTACGACAGGGGCCGGCTACACCTTC.

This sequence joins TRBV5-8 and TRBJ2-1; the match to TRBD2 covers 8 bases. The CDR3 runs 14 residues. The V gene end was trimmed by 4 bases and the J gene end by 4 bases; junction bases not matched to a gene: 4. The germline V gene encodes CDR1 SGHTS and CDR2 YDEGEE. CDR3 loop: CASSKRGRYNEQFF. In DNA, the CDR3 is TGTGCCAGCAGCAAGCGGGGGCGGTACAATGAGCAGTTCTTC.

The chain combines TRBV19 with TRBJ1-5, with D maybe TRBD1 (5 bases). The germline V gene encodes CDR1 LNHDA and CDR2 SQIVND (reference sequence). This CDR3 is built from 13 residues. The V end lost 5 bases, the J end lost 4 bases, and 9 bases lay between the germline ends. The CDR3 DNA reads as TGTGCCAGTAGTCGGGACGTAAATCAGCCCCAGCATTTT. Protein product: CASSRDVNQPQHF.

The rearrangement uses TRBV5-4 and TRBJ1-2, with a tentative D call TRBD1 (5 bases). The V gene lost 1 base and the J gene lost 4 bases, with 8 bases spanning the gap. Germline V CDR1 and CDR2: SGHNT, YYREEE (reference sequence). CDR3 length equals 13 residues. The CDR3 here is CASSLTGAYGYTF. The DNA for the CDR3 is TGTGCCAGCAGCTTGACAGGCGCCTATGGCTACACCTTC.

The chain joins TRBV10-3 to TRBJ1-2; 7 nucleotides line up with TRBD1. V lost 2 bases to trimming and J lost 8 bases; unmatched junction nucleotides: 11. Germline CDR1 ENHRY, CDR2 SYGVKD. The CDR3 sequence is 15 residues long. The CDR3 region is CAISEDRDILEGYTF. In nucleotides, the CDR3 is TGTGCCATCAGTGAGGACAGGGACATCCTGGAAGGCTACACCTTC.

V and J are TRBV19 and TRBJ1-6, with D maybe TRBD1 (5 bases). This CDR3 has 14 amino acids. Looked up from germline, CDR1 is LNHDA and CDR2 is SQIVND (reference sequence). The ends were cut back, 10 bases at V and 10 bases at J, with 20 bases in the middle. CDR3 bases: TGTGCCACGTCCAGCCAGGGTAGGAACTCACCCCTCCACTTT. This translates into CATSSQGRNSPLHF. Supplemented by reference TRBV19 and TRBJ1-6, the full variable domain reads DGGITQSPKYLFRKEGQNVTLSCEQNLNHDAMYWYRQDPGQGLRLIYYSQIVNDFQKGDIAEGYSVSREKKESFPLTVTSAQKNPTAFYLCATSSQGRNSPLHFGNGTRLTVT.

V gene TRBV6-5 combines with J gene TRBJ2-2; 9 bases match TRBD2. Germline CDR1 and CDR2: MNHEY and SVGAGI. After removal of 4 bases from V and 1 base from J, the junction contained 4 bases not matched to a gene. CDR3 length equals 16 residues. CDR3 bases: TGTGCCAGCAGTTTATATAGCGGGGGGAACACCGGGGAGCTGTTTTTT. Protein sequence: CASSLYSGGNTGELFF.

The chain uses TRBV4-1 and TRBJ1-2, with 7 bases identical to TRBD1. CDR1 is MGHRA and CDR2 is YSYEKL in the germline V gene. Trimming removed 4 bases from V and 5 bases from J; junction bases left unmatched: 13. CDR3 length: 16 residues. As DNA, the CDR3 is TGCGCCAGCAGCCCCAGGGGGGGGCTCCGTCGTTATGGCTACACCTTC. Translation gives CASSPRGGLRRYGYTF.

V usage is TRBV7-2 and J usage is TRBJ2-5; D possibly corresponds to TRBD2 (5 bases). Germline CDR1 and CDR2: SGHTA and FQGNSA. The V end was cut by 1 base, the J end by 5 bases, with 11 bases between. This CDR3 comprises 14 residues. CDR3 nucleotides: TGTGCCAGCAGCTTAGAGCGGTTTACTGAGACCCAGTACTTC. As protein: CASSLERFTETQYF.

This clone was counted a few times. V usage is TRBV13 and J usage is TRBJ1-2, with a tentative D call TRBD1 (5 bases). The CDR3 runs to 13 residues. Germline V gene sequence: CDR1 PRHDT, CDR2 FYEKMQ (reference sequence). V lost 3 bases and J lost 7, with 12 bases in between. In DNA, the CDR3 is TGTGCCAGCAGCTTCACACAGGCGCCTGGCTACACCTTC. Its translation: CASSFTQAPGYTF.

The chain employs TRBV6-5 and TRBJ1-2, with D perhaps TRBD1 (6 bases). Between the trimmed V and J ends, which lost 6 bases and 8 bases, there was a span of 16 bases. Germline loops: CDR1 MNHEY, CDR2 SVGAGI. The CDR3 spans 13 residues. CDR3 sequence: CASRPQGQGGYTF. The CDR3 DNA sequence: TGTGCCAGCAGACCACAGGGCCAGGGGGGCTACACCTTC.

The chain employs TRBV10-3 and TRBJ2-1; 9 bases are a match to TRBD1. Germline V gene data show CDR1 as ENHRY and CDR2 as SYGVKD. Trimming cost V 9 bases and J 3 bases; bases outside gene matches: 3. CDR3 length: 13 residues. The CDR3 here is CAIDRGDYNEQFF. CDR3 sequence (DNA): TGTGCCATTGACAGGGGGGACTACAATGAGCAGTTCTTC.

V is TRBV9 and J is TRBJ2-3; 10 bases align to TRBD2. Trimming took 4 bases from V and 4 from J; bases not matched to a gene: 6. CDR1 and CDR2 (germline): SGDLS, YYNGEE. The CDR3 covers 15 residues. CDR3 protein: CASSSLAGAADTQYF. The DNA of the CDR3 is TGTGCCAGCAGCTCTCTAGCGGGGGCCGCAGATACGCAGTATTTT. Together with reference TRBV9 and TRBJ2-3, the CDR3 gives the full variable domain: DSGVTQTPKHLITATGQRVTLRCSPRSGDLSVYWYQQSLDQGLQFLIQYYNGEERAKGNILERFSAQQFPDLHSELNLSSLELGDSALYFCASSSLAGAADTQYFGPGTRLTVL.